A selection of T cell receptor beta chains follows, all from one sample in a study of human T cells and chemical hapten exposure. Via MiXCR, TCRdb re-called the RACE reads, giving one row per CDR3 protein. The table includes 250,000 or so distinct CDR3 sequences, roughly 7.4% detected once. Sequencing used whole blood, obtained in connection with sensitization to the hapten diphenylcyclopropenone (DPC). These receptors were collected from a man aged 18 to 30 with alopecia areata. Some clones in this sample may be carry-over from other donors' samples. CDR3s include the opening cysteine and the closing phenylalanine or tryptophan. The order of the fields is CDR3 DNA, CDR3 protein, V gene, J gene, clone size, D gene. A D gene is named only where the DNA matches it firmly. The size of a clone is reported for some rows only, either as once, few or many, or as a class for expanded clones.

CDR3nt: TGCAGCGTTGAAGATTTGGACAGGGGAAGGGAGCAGTACTTC
CDR3aa: CSVEDLDRGREQYF
v_gene: TRBV29-1
j_gene: TRBJ2-7
abundance: few
d_gene: TRBD1

CDR3nt: TGTGCCAGCAGCCAAGATATCGGACAGGGGGAGACCCAGTACTTC
CDR3aa: CASSQDIGQGETQYF
v_gene: TRBV4-2
j_gene: TRBJ2-5
abundance: .
d_gene: TRBD1

CDR3nt: TGCGCCAGCAGTGGTGCTACAGGGGGCGGCAGGTACAATGAGCAGTTCTTC
CDR3aa: CASSGATGGGRYNEQFF
v_gene: TRBV10-1
j_gene: TRBJ2-1
abundance: .
d_gene: TRBD1

CDR3nt: TGCGCCAGCAGCTTGGCCGCGGACGGAAACACTGAAGCTTTCTTT
CDR3aa: CASSLAADGNTEAFF
v_gene: TRBV5-1
j_gene: TRBJ1-1
abundance: many
d_gene: .

CDR3nt: TGTGCCAGCAGCCAAGTTTCCAGCTTCACAGATACGCAGTATTTT
CDR3aa: CASSQVSSFTDTQYF
v_gene: TRBV3-1
j_gene: TRBJ2-3
abundance: few
d_gene: .

CDR3nt: TGTGCCAGCTGTAATTCAGGGTTTAGGGCGGCAGATACGCAGTATTTT
CDR3aa: CASCNSGFRAADTQYF
v_gene: TRBV27
j_gene: TRBJ2-3
abundance: .
d_gene: .

CDR3nt: TGCGCCAGCAGCTTGGGGTGGGGGTCGAAACGAGGCACAGATACGCAGTATTTT
CDR3aa: CASSLGWGSKRGTDTQYF
v_gene: TRBV5-1
j_gene: TRBJ2-3
abundance: few
d_gene: .

CDR3nt: TGTGCCAGCAGCTTAGACTTCAGAGTTCGTCAAGAGACCCAGTACTTC
CDR3aa: CASSLDFRVRQETQYF
v_gene: TRBV7-6
j_gene: TRBJ2-5
abundance: few
d_gene: .

CDR3nt: TGTGCCAGCAGCCCCGAGTACAGGGACCGCTCCTACAATGAGCAGTTCTTC
CDR3aa: CASSPEYRDRSYNEQFF
v_gene: TRBV9
j_gene: TRBJ2-1
abundance: .
d_gene: .

CDR3nt: TGCAGTGCCCTAGAGGCAGGGGCTAATCAGCCCCAGCATTTT
CDR3aa: CSALEAGANQPQHF
v_gene: TRBV20-1
j_gene: TRBJ1-5
abundance: .
d_gene: .

CDR3nt: TGTGCCAGCAGTCCCCAGGGACAGCCACAAGAGACCCAGTACTTC
CDR3aa: CASSPQGQPQETQYF
v_gene: TRBV6-5
j_gene: TRBJ2-5
abundance: .
d_gene: TRBD1

CDR3nt: TGCAGCGTTCTCGTTTCCGGGGAGCTGTTTTTT
CDR3aa: CSVLVSGELFF
v_gene: TRBV29-1
j_gene: TRBJ2-2
abundance: .
d_gene: .

CDR3nt: TGCGCCAGCAGCTTGGTTACCGCCGGGGGTGAAAAACTGTTTTTT
CDR3aa: CASSLVTAGGEKLFF
v_gene: TRBV5-1
j_gene: TRBJ1-4
abundance: .
d_gene: .

CDR3nt: TGTGCCAGCAGTCTCTCGGACAGGGGATTCTACGAGCAGTACTTC
CDR3aa: CASSLSDRGFYEQYF
v_gene: TRBV28
j_gene: TRBJ2-7
abundance: .
d_gene: TRBD1

CDR3nt: TGTGCCAGCAGCCTCCGACAGGGTGGGATGGTTGCCTATAATTCACCCCTCCACTTT
CDR3aa: CASSLRQGGMVAYNSPLHF
v_gene: TRBV4-2
j_gene: TRBJ1-6
abundance: many
d_gene: TRBD1

CDR3nt: TGCAGTGCTAGAAGGGCCCGGGAGACCCAGTACTTC
CDR3aa: CSARRARETQYF
v_gene: TRBV20-1
j_gene: TRBJ2-5
abundance: .
d_gene: .

CDR3nt: TGTGCCAGCAGCCTCGCGCTGGTAGAGACCCAGTACTTC
CDR3aa: CASSLALVETQYF
v_gene: TRBV14
j_gene: TRBJ2-5
abundance: few
d_gene: .